This entry lists 21 T cell receptor beta chains sequenced from one sample in a study of T-cell reconstitution after alpha-beta-depleted transplantation in children. For TCRbeta, the library was prepared with unique molecular identifiers. TCRdb analysed the PCR reads with MiXCR anew, one entry per CDR3 protein. The sample lists about 640,000 distinct CDR3 sequences, 16% occurring once. Here the sequenced sample was PBMCs from the stem cell graft donor, taken from the stem cell graft. The receptors stem from a human donor who donated a stem cell graft to a child with acute myeloid leukemia.

This clonotype showed up many times. The chain links TRBV20-1 to TRBJ2-1, with D tentatively TRBD1 or TRBD2 (5 bases each). The germline V gene has CDR1 DFQATT and CDR2 SNEGSKA (reference sequence). CDR3 size: 12 residues. V was clipped by 5 bases and J by 5 bases, with 10 bases between them. The CDR3 region has the DNA TGCAGTGCTCGGGACGGACACAATGAGCAGTTCTTC. It is translated as CSARDGHNEQFF.

This clonotype was picked up many times. The V call is TRBV29-1, the J call TRBJ2-7; D is undetermined. Germline V gives CDR1 SQVTM, CDR2 ANQGSEA. The V and J ends lost 4 bases and 5 bases respectively, with 15 bases between them. This CDR3 contains 13 residues. The CDR3 protein is CSVGGTVLDEQYF. Here the CDR3 DNA reads TGCAGCGTTGGGGGTACGGTTCTGGACGAGCAGTACTTC.

This clonotype has just a few counts. This chain connects TRBV20-1 to TRBJ2-7, with D possibly TRBD2 on 5 matching bases. The CDR3 is 14 amino acids. Trimming removed 2 bases at V and 5 bases at J, with 16 bases between. Germline CDR1 and CDR2: DFQATT and SNEGSKA (reference sequence). The CDR3, as DNA: TGCAGTGCTAGAATGGCCGTCGGGATCCACGAGCAGTACTTC. It encodes CSARMAVGIHEQYF.

This clonotype turned up a few times. V gene TRBV27 combines with J gene TRBJ2-1; 8 nucleotides agree with TRBD2. J was trimmed by 5 bases and V by 6 bases; bases with no gene match: 9. Germline values: CDR1 MNHEY, CDR2 SMNVEV (reference sequence). This CDR3 spans 15 amino acids. The CDR3 nucleotides are TGTGCCAGCAGCCGTAACGGGGGGGCCCACAATGAGCAGTTCTTC. Translating gives CASSRNGGAHNEQFF.

Comments on this clonotype: This likely comes from a read error, as the CDR3 has no conserved phenylalanine or tryptophan at its end. This rearrangement joins TRBV7-9 to TRBJ2-5; 8 bases fit TRBD2. Germline V gene sequence: CDR1 SEHNR, CDR2 FQNEAQ (reference sequence). J gave up 3 bases and V 5 bases, and 2 bases lay outside the gene matches. The CDR3 loop spans 13 amino acids. CDR3 DNA sequence: TGTGCCAGCAGCCCGGGACTAGAAGAGACCCAGTACTTG. Translated, it gives CASSPGLEETQYL.

This clonotype was recorded a few times. The rearrangement joins TRBV28 to TRBJ2-2, with 13 bases aligning to TRBD2. The germline V gene encodes CDR1 MDHEN and CDR2 SYDVKM. Losses at the gene ends were 6 bases for V and 5 bases for J; bases not matched to a gene: 9. The CDR3 sequence is 17 residues long. The CDR3 reads CASSSTSGGARTGELFF. The CDR3 nucleotides read TGTGCCAGCAGCTCAACTAGCGGGGGGGCTCGAACCGGGGAGCTGTTTTTT.

This clonotype was recorded many times. This chain joins TRBV20-1 and TRBJ1-5; 11 nucleotides match TRBD1. The CDR3 is 15 amino acids. J lost 4 bases, V lost 5 bases, and 7 bases had no gene match. CDR1 is DFQATT and CDR2 is SNEGSKA in the germline V gene (reference sequence). CDR3 loop: CSAAPGQGVNQPQHF. For the CDR3, the DNA is TGCAGTGCTGCGCCGGGACAGGGGGTTAATCAGCCCCAGCATTTT.

This clonotype was recorded at least ten times. This chain uses TRBV20-1 with TRBJ1-6; 10 bases are a match to TRBD1. Germline loops: CDR1 DFQATT, CDR2 SNEGSKA (reference sequence). The CDR3 is 15 residues long. V shed 4 bases and J 8 bases; nucleotides not matched to a gene: 8. The CDR3 DNA reads TGCAGTGCTACCGATAGGACAGGGGGGGATTCACCCCTCCACTTT. Its translation is CSATDRTGGDSPLHF.

This clonotype was detected only a few times. The chain employs TRBV10-3 and TRBJ1-2, with TRBD1 as a possible D gene (6 bases). Germline-derived CDR1 and CDR2 are ENHRY and SYGVKD. Deletions cut 7 bases from V and 5 bases from J, with 17 bases between. The CDR3 spans 14 residues. The CDR3 DNA reads as TGTGCCATCACCGAGGGGGAACTACAATATGGCTACACCTTC. This translates into CAITEGELQYGYTF.

This clonotype appeared many times. This chain uses TRBV6-5 with TRBJ2-2; unclear D gene. This CDR3 comprises 11 residues. The germline V gene encodes CDR1 MNHEY and CDR2 SVGAGI. Trimming cost V 9 bases and J 7 bases, with 9 bases left between them. In DNA form, the CDR3 reads TGTGCCAGTGGGCAGCTCGGGGAGCTGTTTTTT. This encodes CASGQLGELFF.

This chain joins TRBV2 and TRBJ1-2; D unresolved. Trimming took 8 bases from V and 0 from J, leaving 16 bases between them. This CDR3 comprises 15 residues. Germline V CDR1 and CDR2: SNHLY, FYNNEI. The CDR3, as DNA: TGTGCCAGCTTCACCCCCTATCTAGCTAACTATGGCTACACCTTC. Translating gives CASFTPYLANYGYTF.

This clonotype has a handful of counts. The genes are TRBV7-6 and TRBJ2-5; D not resolved. Germline V gene lookup returns CDR1 SGHVS and CDR2 FNYEAQ. The CDR3 spans 15 residues. V lost 3 bases to trimming and J lost 1 base, with 12 bases between them. CDR3 nucleotides: TGTGCCAGCAGCTTTAGCCCGCTGACCCAAGAGACCCAGTACTTC. It yields the protein CASSFSPLTQETQYF. Full variable domain (outside the CDR3, taken from reference TRBV7-6 and TRBJ2-5): GAGVSQSPRYKVTKRGQDVALRCDPISGHVSLYWYRQALGQGPEFLTYFNYEAQQDKSGLPNDRFSAERPEGSISTLTIQRTEQRDSAMYRCASSFSPLTQETQYFGPGTRLLVL.

The J gene is TRBJ1-2, the V gene TRBV7-2; TRBD1 matches at 8 bases. The CDR3 sequence is 15 residues long. CDR1 is SGHTA, CDR2 FQGNSA, per germline. The ends lost 3 bases at V and 7 bases at J; junction bases unmatched: 10. DNA of the CDR3: TGTGCCAGCAGCTTTTCCCGGGGCAGGGGGCTTGGCTACACCTTC. This sequence encodes CASSFSRGRGLGYTF. Supplemented by reference TRBV7-2 and TRBJ1-2, the full variable domain reads GAGVSQSPSNKVTEKGKDVELRCDPISGHTALYWYRQSLGQGLEFLIYFQGNSAPDKSGLPSDRFSAERTGGSVSTLTIQRTQQEDSAVYLCASSFSRGRGLGYTFGSGTRLTVV.

The genes are TRBV20-1 and TRBJ2-3; either TRBD1 or TRBD2 may supply D (5 bases each). The CDR3 has 18 residues. V was trimmed by 7 bases and J by 2 bases, leaving 28 bases between them. From germline, CDR1 is DFQATT and CDR2 SNEGSKA (reference sequence). The CDR3 DNA follows: TGCAGTGTCGGAAACTGGGGTCGGGACCTCGAGTACACAGATACGCAGTATTTT. This codes for CSVGNWGRDLEYTDTQYF.

V usage is TRBV5-1 and J usage is TRBJ1-1; the match to TRBD1 covers 8 bases. Trimming took 4 bases from V and 5 from J; bases not matched to a gene: 10. Germline V gene data show CDR1 as SGHRS and CDR2 as YFSETQ. The CDR3 covers 15 residues. The CDR3, as DNA: TGCGCCAGCAGCCTACAGGGGGTAGAGGAAACTGAAGCTTTCTTT. This translates into CASSLQGVEETEAFF.

This clonotype was detected a few times. The V gene is TRBV20-1, the J gene TRBJ1-2; possible D gene TRBD1, 5 bases. Germline-derived CDR1 and CDR2 are DFQATT and SNEGSKA (reference sequence). This CDR3 contains 15 residues. The V end was cut by 2 bases, the J end by 5 bases, with 18 bases between. CDR3 nucleotides: TGCAGTGCTAGAAGGGGAGTGGGGCGACGGTATGGCTACACCTTC. It yields the protein CSARRGVGRRYGYTF.

The chain joins TRBV19 to TRBJ2-7; D tentatively reads TRBD1 or TRBD2 (5 bases each). Germline-derived CDR1 and CDR2 are LNHDA and SQIVND (reference sequence). Trimming removed 10 bases at V and 2 bases at J, with 18 bases between. CDR3 length equals 14 residues. The DNA of the CDR3 is TGTGCCACCTCGGCGGGTCAGGGCCCCTACGAGCAGTACTTC. This encodes CATSAGQGPYEQYF.

Worth noting for this clonotype: Germline is not matched at one junction end, which may reflect a read error. CDR3 amino acids: CASTLRVGGGDTEALF. The DNA of the CDR3 is TGTGCCAGCACCCTAAGGGTGGGGGGGGGTGACACTGAAGCTTTGTTT. The V gene is TRBV7-9, the J gene TRBJ1-1; TRBD1 is a possible D gene (5 bases). Per the germline V gene, CDR1 is SEHNR and CDR2 is FQNEAQ (reference sequence). CDR3 size: 16 residues.

This clonotype was counted many times. The chain is built from TRBV29-1 and TRBJ2-5, with 11 bases lining up with TRBD2. Germline V gene data show CDR1 as SQVTM and CDR2 as ANQGSEA. The CDR3 runs to 12 residues. Here the CDR3 reads CLKGLAEETQYF. The CDR3 DNA follows: TGCCTGAAGGGACTAGCGGAAGAGACCCAGTACTTC.

V is TRBV24-1 and J is TRBJ2-2; TRBD1 agrees at 7 bases. The germline gives CDR1 KGHDR, CDR2 SFDVKD. The CDR3 has 16 amino acids. The J segment lost 4 bases and the V segment lost 1 base, leaving 5 bases of the junction unmatched. The CDR3 is CATSDFGDRRTGELFF. CDR3 nucleotides: TGTGCCACCAGTGATTTTGGGGACAGACGCACCGGGGAGCTGTTTTTT.

This clonotype was observed at least ten times. V and J are TRBV10-2 and TRBJ2-3; TRBD2 matches at 7 bases. CDR1 and CDR2 from the germline V gene are WSHSY and SAAADI. J was trimmed by 2 bases and V by 9 bases; bases with no gene match: 2. The CDR3 extends over 12 amino acids. CDR3 DNA sequence: TGCGCCAGTCGGGGGGACACAGATACGCAGTATTTT. It codes for CASRGDTDTQYF.